The 28 T cell receptor beta chains reported below all come from one sample, sequenced in a study of blood T cell repertoires in COVID-19. Clones were sequenced by immunoSEQ multiplex PCR, and TCRdb holds only the in-frame ones, with some missing. The repertoire holds 80,000 or so clones, with about 76% as singletons. What was sequenced was peripheral blood. These receptors were collected from a man aged 80 or over with acute or convalescent COVID-19.

The genes are TRBV5-1 and TRBJ2-5, with TRBD2 matching over 10 bases. Germline lookup yields CDR1 SGHRS and CDR2 YFSETQ. V was pared by 0 bases and J by 3 bases, with 2 bases of the junction left unmatched. The CDR3 sequence is 15 residues long. The DNA for the CDR3 is TGCGCCAGCAGCTTGGCCCTAGCGGGAGAAGAGACCCAGTACTTC. Translation gives CASSLALAGEETQYF.

V and J are TRBV4-1 and TRBJ1-2, with D hard to call. Deletions cut 3 bases from V and 0 bases from J, with 11 bases between. This CDR3 is built from 15 residues. CDR1 and CDR2 (germline): MGHRA, YSYEKL. The CDR3 nucleotides are TGCGCCAGCAGCCAGCGTACAGATTCTAACTATGGCTACACCTTC. This translates into CASSQRTDSNYGYTF.

V is TRBV2 and J is TRBJ1-2, with 10 bases that match TRBD1. The CDR3 is 14 amino acids. The junction had 9 bases not matched to a gene; V was cut back by 8 bases and J by 6 bases. Germline V CDR1 and CDR2: SNHLY, FYNNEI. The chain's CDR3 is CASQSPGTGDGYTF. The CDR3 DNA reads TGTGCCAGCCAAAGTCCCGGGACAGGGGATGGCTACACCTTC.

The chain combines TRBV6-5 with TRBJ2-6; tentatively, D is TRBD1 (6 bases). Germline V CDR1 and CDR2: MNHEY, SVGAGI. Trimming pared 6 bases from V and 13 bases from J, leaving 22 bases between. There are 15 residues in the CDR3. The CDR3 bases are TGTGCCAGCAGCCAAAACCCCTGGACAGTTGGGGTCCTGACTTTC. Translating gives CASSQNPWTVGVLTF.

V usage is TRBV7-3 and J usage is TRBJ2-5, with TRBD1 matching 8 bases. The CDR3 runs to 13 residues. The germline CDR1 and CDR2 sequences are SGHTA and FQGTGA. V lost 5 bases, J lost 5 bases, and 4 bases stayed unmatched. The CDR3 nucleotides read TGTGCCAGCAGCGAGCAGGGGGCTGAGACCCAGTACTTC. Residues: CASSEQGAETQYF.

The genes are TRBV11-3 and TRBJ2-2; 7 bases are shared with TRBD2. The CDR3 sequence is 17 residues long. The ends lost 0 bases at V and 3 bases at J; junction bases unmatched: 7. Germline V gives CDR1 SGHNT, CDR2 YENEEA. The chain's CDR3 is CASSLDPLRGDTGELFF. CDR3 DNA: TGTGCCAGCAGCTTAGATCCCCTCCGGGGGGACACCGGGGAGCTGTTTTTT.

The CDR3 nucleotides are TGTGCCACCAGCAGAGGGGGAGGAGACACTGAAGCTTTCTTT. This translates into CATSRGGGDTEAFF. The rearrangement joins TRBV15 to TRBJ1-1; no reliable D call. CDR3 size: 14 residues. Trimming pared 1 base from V and 3 bases from J, leaving 9 bases between. Germline-derived CDR1 and CDR2 are LNHNV and YYDKDF (reference sequence).

The chain links TRBV7-3 to TRBJ2-1; 11 bases map to TRBD2. V shed 4 bases and J 3 bases; nucleotides not matched to a gene: 5. CDR3 size: 16 residues. CDR1 and CDR2 (germline): SGHTA, FQGTGA. CDR3 residues: CASSSIAGGDYNEQFF. The CDR3, as DNA: TGTGCCAGCAGCTCTATAGCGGGAGGGGACTACAATGAGCAGTTCTTC.

This clone was seen a single time. The chain links TRBV5-1 to TRBJ2-3; TRBD1 matches 7 bases. The V gene end was trimmed by 4 bases and the J gene end by 2 bases; junction bases not matched to a gene: 7. From germline, CDR1 is SGHRS and CDR2 YFSETQ. This CDR3 comprises 15 residues. CDR3 sequence (DNA): TGCGCCAGCAGCCCCGGACAGGCCGACACAGATACGCAGTATTTT. This codes for CASSPGQADTDTQYF.

V is TRBV5-1 and J is TRBJ1-4; D might be TRBD1 (5 bases). Per germline, CDR1 SGHRS and CDR2 YFSETQ. Deletions cut 2 bases from V and 0 bases from J, with 11 bases between. The CDR3 has 16 residues. CDR3 sequence reads: CASSLQVAATNEKLFF. CDR3 nucleotides: TGCGCCAGCAGCTTACAGGTAGCTGCAACTAATGAAAAACTGTTTTTT.

This chain links TRBV19 with TRBJ2-6; D gene unclear. Germline-derived CDR1 and CDR2 are LNHDA and SQIVND (reference sequence). V lost 5 bases to trimming and J lost 4 bases, with 12 bases between them. The CDR3 has 15 amino acids. The CDR3 DNA sequence: TGTGCCAGTAGTTCTCTCCGGCGGGGGGCCAACGTCCTGACTTTC. Encoded protein: CASSSLRRGANVLTF.

This clone is a singleton in its sample. This chain links TRBV28 with TRBJ2-7, with TRBD2 matching over 13 bases. Per germline, CDR1 MDHEN and CDR2 SYDVKM. The CDR3 runs 20 residues. V lost 2 bases to trimming and J lost 3 bases; unmatched junction nucleotides: 16. CDR3 in amino acids: CASSLRAWPTSGRRFYEQYF. The CDR3 DNA reads TGTGCCAGCAGTTTAAGGGCTTGGCCGACTAGCGGGAGGAGGTTCTACGAGCAGTACTTC.

V gene TRBV27 combines with J gene TRBJ1-6, with a tentative D call TRBD1 (6 bases). The germline V gene encodes CDR1 MNHEY and CDR2 SMNVEV (reference sequence). V shed 5 bases and J shed 14 bases, with 13 bases lying between them. The length of the CDR3 is 12 residues. The CDR3 DNA reads TGTGCCAGCAGTGTACAGGGACGGGCCCTCCACTTT. It is translated as CASSVQGRALHF.

The CDR3 bases are TGTGCCAGCAGCTTGGCCAGTAATCAGCCCCAGCATTTT. Its protein is CASSLASNQPQHF. This chain links TRBV5-5 with TRBJ1-5; D remains ambiguous. There are 13 residues in the CDR3. Germline loops: CDR1 SGHKS, CDR2 YYEKEE (reference sequence). V was trimmed by 0 bases and J by 4 bases, leaving 5 bases between them. Supplemented by reference TRBV5-5 and TRBJ1-5, the full variable domain reads DAGVTQSPTHLIKTRGQQVTLRCSPISGHKSVSWYQQVLGQGPQFIFQYYEKEERGRGNFPDRFSARQFPNYSSELNVNALLLGDSALYLCASSLASNQPQHFGDGTRLSIL.

This clone has just one count. The CDR3 sequence is CASSLSGSQYF. In nucleotides, the CDR3 is TGTGCCAGCAGTCTAAGCGGGAGTCAGTACTTC. The chain is built from TRBV12-3 or TRBV12-4 and TRBJ2-7; 8 positions match TRBD2. The CDR3 is made up of 11 amino acids. V lost 5 bases to trimming and J lost 10 bases; unmatched junction nucleotides: 4.

The V gene is TRBV27, the J gene TRBJ2-3, with D possibly being TRBD2 (6 bases). The germline CDR1 and CDR2 sequences are MNHEY and SMNVEV (reference sequence). Trimming removed 2 bases at V and 5 bases at J, with 14 bases between. This CDR3 is built from 15 residues. The CDR3 nucleotides are TGTGCCAGCAGTTTAGTGGGGGGAGGTGGAGATACGCAGTATTTT. Protein sequence: CASSLVGGGGDTQYF.

The chain couples TRBV5-1 to TRBJ1-4, with 12 positions matching TRBD1. Germline V lookup: CDR1 SGHRS, CDR2 YFSETQ. V trimming: 1 base; J trimming: 7 bases; junction bases outside the gene matches: 5. The CDR3 runs 16 residues. The CDR3 sequence: CASSLKGQGASEKLFF. DNA of the CDR3: TGCGCCAGCAGCTTGAAGGGACAGGGGGCCAGTGAAAAACTGTTTTTT.

The chain recombines TRBV19 with TRBJ2-7, with 10 bases identical to TRBD2. The ends lost 5 bases at V and 1 base at J; junction bases unmatched: 2. In germline, CDR1 is LNHDA, CDR2 SQIVND (reference sequence). The CDR3 is made up of 14 amino acids. CDR3 nucleotides: TGTGCCAGTAGTTATAGCGGGAGGTCCTACGAGCAGTACTTC. The encoded protein is CASSYSGRSYEQYF.

The chain recombines TRBV4-2 with TRBJ2-5, with TRBD2 matching 12 bases. CDR1 and CDR2 (germline): LGHNA, YNFKEQ. Unmatched junction bases numbered 5, after V lost 1 base and J lost 5 bases. The CDR3 length is 16 residues. CDR3 bases: TGTGCCAGCAGCCAAGGGCGGACTAGCGGGACGGAGACCCAGTACTTC. This translates into CASSQGRTSGTETQYF.

This CDR3 is CASSKGQNNSPLHF. The CDR3 nucleotides read TGTGCCAGTAGTAAGGGACAGAATAATTCACCCCTCCACTTT. V and J are TRBV19 and TRBJ1-6; TRBD1 aligns across 7 bases. The trim removed 4 bases at V and 5 bases at J, leaving 2 bases unmatched. CDR1 LNHDA and CDR2 SQIVND come from the germline V gene (reference sequence). The length of the CDR3 is 14 residues.

This clone has more than one count but fewer than ten. The chain links TRBV2 to TRBJ1-1, with 9 bases that match TRBD1. CDR3 length: 15 amino acids. The germline V gene encodes CDR1 SNHLY and CDR2 FYNNEI. V dropped 4 bases and J dropped 5; count of bases not matched to a gene: 8. The DNA of the CDR3 is TGTGCCAGCAGTGCTACAGGGGGCGTGGGGACTGAAGCTTTCTTT. It translates to CASSATGGVGTEAFF.

V is TRBV28 and J is TRBJ1-1; 8 bases are shared with TRBD1. V trimming: 4 bases; J trimming: 2 bases; junction bases outside the gene matches: 6. Germline V gene lookup returns CDR1 MDHEN and CDR2 SYDVKM. This CDR3 is built from 15 residues. CDR3: CASSSSGTGNTEAFF. The CDR3 DNA sequence: TGTGCCAGCAGTTCCTCCGGGACAGGAAACACTGAAGCTTTCTTT.

The V and J genes are TRBV5-1 and TRBJ1-1; D unresolved. V shed 0 bases and J shed 4 bases, with 16 bases lying between them. CDR1 and CDR2 from the germline V gene are SGHRS and YFSETQ. The CDR3 sequence is 16 residues long. The CDR3 DNA is TGCGCCAGCAGCTTGGGAAATACTGCCACCGCCACTGAAGCTTTCTTT. Its translation is CASSLGNTATATEAFF.

The genes are TRBV18 and TRBJ2-3; maybe TRBD2 (6 bases). Trimming stripped 2 bases from V and 0 bases from J, with 12 bases between. Looked up from germline, CDR1 is KGHSH and CDR2 is LQKENI. The CDR3 has 16 residues. The CDR3 region is CASSPAGTLSTDTQYF. CDR3 sequence (DNA): TGTGCCAGCTCACCAGCGGGAACCCTTAGCACAGATACGCAGTATTTT.

The chain joins TRBV5-1 to TRBJ2-7, with D tentatively TRBD1 (6 bases). The CDR3 is 13 amino acids. Trimming cost V 6 bases and J 2 bases, with 12 bases left between them. The germline V gene encodes CDR1 SGHRS and CDR2 YFSETQ. DNA for the CDR3: TGCGCCAGCAAGGCGGACAGTGCCTACGAGCAGTACTTC. It codes for CASKADSAYEQYF.

The chain combines TRBV30 with TRBJ1-2; D unclear. V dropped 0 bases and J dropped 7 bases, with 15 bases sitting between them. This CDR3 region has 14 residues. Germline CDR1 and CDR2: GTSNPN and SVGIG (reference sequence). DNA of the CDR3: TGTGCCTGGAGTGTAATGCGGGGATCACTTGGCTACACCTTC. Translation gives CAWSVMRGSLGYTF.

The chain links TRBV5-1 to TRBJ2-3; 11 nucleotides match TRBD2. The length of the CDR3 is 16 residues. After removal of 4 bases from V and 0 bases from J, the junction contained 4 bases not matched to a gene. Germline loops: CDR1 SGHRS, CDR2 YFSETQ. The DNA of the CDR3 is TGCGCCAGCAGCGCGGGACTAGCGGAGAGCACAGATACGCAGTATTTT. Its translation: CASSAGLAESTDTQYF.

The chain has TRBV5-1 and TRBJ2-7; 9 bases agree with TRBD1. Germline CDR1 and CDR2: SGHRS and YFSETQ. CDR3 length equals 14 residues. The ends lost 2 bases at V and 7 bases at J; junction bases unmatched: 7. The CDR3 sequence: CASSLGTGLGEQYF. The CDR3 DNA follows: TGCGCCAGCAGCTTAGGGACAGGGTTGGGTGAGCAGTACTTC.